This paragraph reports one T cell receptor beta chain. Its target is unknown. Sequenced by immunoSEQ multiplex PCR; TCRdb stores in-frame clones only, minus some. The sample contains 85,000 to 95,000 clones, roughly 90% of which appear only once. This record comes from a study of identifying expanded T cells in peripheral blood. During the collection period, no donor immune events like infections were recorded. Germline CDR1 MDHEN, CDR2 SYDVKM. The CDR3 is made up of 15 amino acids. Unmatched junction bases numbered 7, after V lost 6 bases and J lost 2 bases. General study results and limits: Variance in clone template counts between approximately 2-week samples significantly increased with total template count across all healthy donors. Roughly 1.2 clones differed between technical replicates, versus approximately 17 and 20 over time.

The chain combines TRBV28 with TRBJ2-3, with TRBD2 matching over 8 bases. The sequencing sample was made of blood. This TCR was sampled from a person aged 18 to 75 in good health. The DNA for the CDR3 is TGTGCCAGCAGCCGAATAGCGGGGTCCACAGATACGCAGTATTTT. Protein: CASSRIAGSTDTQYF.